This passage covers 13 T cell receptor beta chains from one sample sequenced in a study of sequential checkpoint blockade in melanoma. Method: immunoSEQ multiplex PCR; TCRdb's copy keeps in-frame clones and lacks some. Of about 37,000 clones listed, more than 25% were seen once; the top ten hold less than 2%. The treatment was: randomized to nivolumab then ipilimumab (arm A) or the reverse (arm B). Sequences were derived from tumor tissue (inferred from file names), sampled from a patient given nivolumab and ipilimumab in sequence. The receptors derive from a human donor with melanoma.

This clone came up a few times. The CDR3 protein is CASSDRAGYEQYF. CDR3 coding DNA: TGTGCCAGCAGTGACAGGGCGGGTTACGAGCAGTACTTC. J is TRBJ2-7 and V is TRBV6-8; 7 bases are shared with TRBD1. CDR1 is MNHGY and CDR2 is SAAAGT in the germline V gene. V lost 5 bases and J lost 4; bases outside the gene matches: 5. This CDR3 is built from 13 residues.

This clone was seen more than once but under ten times. J is TRBJ1-2 and V is TRBV6-8, with D hard to call. The CDR3 sequence is 12 residues long. Between the trimmed V and J ends, which lost 5 bases and 8 bases, there was a span of 12 bases. Germline assignment: CDR1 MNHGY and CDR2 SAAAGT. This CDR3 reads CASSPSLMGYTF. DNA for the CDR3: TGTGCCAGCAGTCCCAGCCTGATGGGCTACACCTTC.

Written as DNA, the CDR3 is TGTGCCAGCAGTGACGGGTCAGGTAGGCCCCCCTACGAGCAGTACTTC. Its translation: CASSDGSGRPPYEQYF. V usage is TRBV25-1 and J usage is TRBJ2-7; D gene unclear. Per the germline V gene, CDR1 is MGHDK and CDR2 is SYGVNS. The germline V and J ends were trimmed by 3 bases and 2 bases, with 17 bases remaining between them. This CDR3 region has 16 residues.

The chain combines TRBV19 with TRBJ1-2, with D possibly being TRBD1 (6 bases). This CDR3 comprises 14 residues. Trimming took 6 bases from V and 3 from J, leaving 14 bases between them. CDR1 is LNHDA, CDR2 SQIVND, per germline (reference sequence). CDR3 sequence reads: CASSPLGADYGYTF. Written as DNA, the CDR3 is TGTGCCAGTAGCCCTCTGGGGGCGGACTATGGCTACACCTTC.

The chain combines TRBV7-4 with TRBJ2-1; D gene uncertain. The CDR3 spans 13 residues. CDR1 SGHVT and CDR2 SQSDAQ come from the germline V gene. Trimming shortened V by 8 bases and J by 6 bases, and 14 bases separated the two germline ends. CDR3 DNA sequence: TGTGCCAGCGTACTACGAGGCTCCAATGAGCAGTTCTTC. Translation: CASVLRGSNEQFF.

This clone appeared many times. The J gene is TRBJ1-4, the V gene TRBV11-3, with D uncertain. Deletions cut 0 bases from V and 8 bases from J, with 10 bases between. This CDR3 spans 14 amino acids. CDR1 and CDR2 from the germline V gene are SGHNT and YENEEA. CDR3 region: CASSLEAIGEKLFF. The CDR3 DNA is TGTGCCAGCAGCTTAGAGGCCATTGGGGAAAAACTGTTTTTT.

J is TRBJ1-4 and V is TRBV30, with unresolved D. The CDR3 length is 11 residues. Germline V gene data show CDR1 as GTSNPN and CDR2 as SVGIG (reference sequence). Trimming left V 2 bases short and J 7 bases short, with 5 bases between. As DNA, the CDR3 is TGTGCCTGGAGTTTTAGTGAAAAACTGTTTTTT. It yields the protein CAWSFSEKLFF. Full variable domain (missing parts from reference TRBV30 and TRBJ1-4): SQTIHQWPATLVQPVGSPLSLECTVEGTSNPNLYWYRQAAGRGLQLLFYSVGIGQISSEVPQNLSASRPQDRQFILSSKKLLLSDSGFYLCAWSFSEKLFFGSGTQLSVL.

This clone was seen a handful of times. J is TRBJ1-2 and V is TRBV30; TRBD1 agrees at 10 bases. This CDR3 has 14 amino acids. Germline CDR1 GTSNPN, CDR2 SVGIG (reference sequence). V dropped 5 bases and J dropped 6; count of bases not matched to a gene: 9. For the CDR3, the DNA is TGTGCCTGGGCTAGACAGGGGGCGGCCCATGGCTACACCTTC. Translated: CAWARQGAAHGYTF.

This chain links TRBV6-8 with TRBJ1-5; 7 bases align to TRBD1. CDR1 and CDR2 from the germline V gene are MNHGY and SAAAGT. The CDR3 spans 19 residues. The V gene end was trimmed by 5 bases and the J gene end by 0 bases; junction bases not matched to a gene: 16. The CDR3 sequence: CASSDSQLGTAYSNQPQHF. The DNA of the CDR3 is TGTGCCAGCAGTGATTCACAACTCGGGACAGCATATAGCAATCAGCCCCAGCATTTT.

V is TRBV28 and J is TRBJ1-2; no clear D. The length of the CDR3 is 14 residues. Trimming took 6 bases from V and 7 from J, leaving 18 bases between them. In germline, CDR1 is MDHEN, CDR2 SYDVKM. The DNA of the CDR3 is TGTGCCAGCAGCAATCTTGGACGGGGTGGTGGCTACACCTTC. It translates to CASSNLGRGGGYTF.

V and J are TRBV9 and TRBJ2-3; 8 bases match TRBD2. The CDR3 consists of 20 residues. V was pared by 3 bases and J by 2 bases, with 20 bases of the junction left unmatched. Per germline, CDR1 SGDLS and CDR2 YYNGEE. This CDR3 reads CASSALIAGGASLDTDTQYF. For the CDR3, the DNA is TGTGCCAGCAGCGCCCTTATAGCCGGGGGGGCCAGTTTGGACACAGATACGCAGTATTTT. The variable domain in full, completed from reference TRBV9 and TRBJ2-3, reads DSGVTQTPKHLITATGQRVTLRCSPRSGDLSVYWYQQSLDQGLQFLIQYYNGEERAKGNILERFSAQQFPDLHSELNLSSLELGDSALYFCASSALIAGGASLDTDTQYFGPGTRLTVL.

This chain links TRBV18 with TRBJ1-1; D is unresolved. The CDR3 spans 13 residues. The V gene lost 1 base and the J gene lost 4 bases, with 7 bases spanning the gap. Germline V gene data show CDR1 as KGHSH and CDR2 as LQKENI. CDR3 bases: TGTGCCAGCTCACCACGGGGAGGCACTGAAGCTTTCTTT. Translation: CASSPRGGTEAFF.

The chain combines TRBV6-8 with TRBJ1-1; 8 nucleotides align to TRBD1. The CDR3 sequence is 13 residues long. J gave up 7 bases and V 6 bases, and 7 bases lay outside the gene matches. Germline CDR1 reads MNHGY; CDR2 reads SAAAGT. The CDR3 DNA reads as TGTGCCAGCAGCCGAGGGACAGGTAATGAAGCTTTCTTT. This codes for CASSRGTGNEAFF.